The present T cell receptor (beta chain) was sequenced within a study of molecular identifiers for immune sequencing clone quantification (dated by TCRdb to 2016 to 2019). Concerning the study at large: In a replicate experiment, RNA from roughly 21,000 or 96,000 naive CD8 T cells was split into five aliquots, four of which were sequenced. The study was a methods study using CD8 T cells to benchmark molecular-identifier clustering-based TCR repertoire sequencing (MIDCIRS) and TCR RNA copy counting. Study-wide conclusions, independent of this receptor: When barcode sub-clustering was left out, chimeric consensus sequences inflated TCR diversity, with chimeras reaching as high as 47%. The sizes of highly expanded clones could end up underestimated when identical TCR molecules share a barcode. In CMV-specific effector cells, clones with more than 20 RNA copies contained over 97% of molecules, whereas in naive cells such clones contained under 1% of molecules. Modeling indicated roughly 3.3 TCR RNA copies recovered per cell, compared with about 10 by digital PCR, which implies a capture efficiency of approximately 30%. Spiked-in Jurkat TCR RNA equivalent to a single cell was reported to be detectable even among 980,000 or so naive CD8 T cells. Spiked-in Jurkat TCR RNA (roughly 10 copies' worth), which is not part of the donor repertoire, was contained in the naive libraries.

Library construction relied on PCR. Sequencing relied on an Illumina HiSeq 4000. Preparation of bulk TCR libraries followed a previously described approach, with the TCR primers listed in Table S5. The Qiagen AllPrep DNA/RNA kit was used to purify total RNA. Reads from multiple sequencing runs of the same library were pooled before analysis. On the study's bioinformatics: Only reads with exact TCR constant sequence were kept, trimmed to 150 nt, and grouped by their 12-nt molecular barcodes. Reads within each barcode group were sub-clustered using a 15% Levenshtein threshold, and quality-weighted consensus sequences were constructed for each RNA molecule. Non-functional sequences were excluded, and lower-count sequences lying one edit away from another sequence were also excluded. Based on fitting two negative binomial distributions, any barcode sub-cluster with under 20% of the maximum read count was discarded. The public reads were quality trimmed at Q25 with fastp and then assembled into clones with MiXCR by TCRdb, keeping productive beta chains. Every CDR3 protein is listed once, alongside the most common genes and DNA of its rows. The authors' filters were not applied to this entry. This sample lists over 60,000 distinct CDR3 sequences; under 20% were detected once. The top ten clones comprise over 1.1% of the sample.

A word on this clonotype: What this receptor recognizes is not known. The junction differs from germline at one of its ends, possibly a read error.

Libraries of naive CD8 T cells were generated from around 20,000 to 990,000 sorted cells, with 10%, 30% or 50% of the purified RNA used. On a BD FACSAria II, naive CD8 T cells were FACS-sorted as CD8+CD4-CCR7+CD45RA+ and collected into RLT Plus buffer. To test detection sensitivity, Jurkat RNA equivalent to roughly eleven TCR copies was spiked into samples of roughly 17,000-1,000,000 naive CD8 T cells. CD8 T cells were enriched with RosetteSep CD8+ T Cell Enrichment Cocktail and Ficoll-Paque, followed by ACK red cell lysis. The CDR3 starts with the cysteine, ends with the phenylalanine, and has 14 residues. The DNA shown is the 42-base CDR3, in frame from base 1. Sequences KGHDR (CDR1) and SFDVKD (CDR2) are obtained from the germline V gene.

The receptor chain draws on TRBV24-1 and TRBJ1-2, with the D gene uncertain. This sequence originates from a human donor in good health. Some libraries in this study had Jurkat cell RNA spiked in. The material sequenced was naive CD8+ T cells from blood, with Jurkat cell RNA spiked in. Reading the label with the study, this specimen's cell subset or site is: FACS-sorted CD8+CD4-CCR7+CD45RA+ naive T cells. The nucleotide sequence reads as follows: TGTGCCACCCAACCGGCGGAGGATAACTATGGCTACGCCTTC. This encodes CATQPAEDNYGYAF.